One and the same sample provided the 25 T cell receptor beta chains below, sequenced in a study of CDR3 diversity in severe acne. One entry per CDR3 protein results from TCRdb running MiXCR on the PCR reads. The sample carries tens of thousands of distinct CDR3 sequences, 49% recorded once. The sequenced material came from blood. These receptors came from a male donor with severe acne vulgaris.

CDR3 region: CASSESTGLLSYTF. In DNA form, the CDR3 reads TGTGCCAGCAGTGAATCGACAGGGTTACTAAGCTACACCTTC. The chain is built from TRBV25-1 and TRBJ1-2; 7 nucleotides match TRBD1. CDR3 length equals 14 residues. J lost 9 bases, V lost 1 base, and 8 bases had no gene match. CDR1 is MGHDK, CDR2 SYGVNS, per germline.

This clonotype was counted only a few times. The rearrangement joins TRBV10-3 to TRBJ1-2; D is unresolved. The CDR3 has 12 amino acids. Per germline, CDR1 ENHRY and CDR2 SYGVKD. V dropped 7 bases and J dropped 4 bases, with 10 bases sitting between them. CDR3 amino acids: CAIKDGTYGYTF. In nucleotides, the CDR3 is TGTGCCATCAAGGACGGAACCTATGGCTACACCTTC.

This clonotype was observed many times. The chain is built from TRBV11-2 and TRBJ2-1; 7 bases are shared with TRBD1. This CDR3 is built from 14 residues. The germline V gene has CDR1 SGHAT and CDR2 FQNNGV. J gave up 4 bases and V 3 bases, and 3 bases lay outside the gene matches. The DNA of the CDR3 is TGTGCCAGCAGCTTGAGGACAGGATACAATGAGCAGTTCTTC. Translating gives CASSLRTGYNEQFF. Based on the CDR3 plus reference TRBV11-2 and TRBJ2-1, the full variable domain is EAGVAQSPRYKIIEKRQSVAFWCNPISGHATLYWYQQILGQGPKLLIQFQNNGVVDDSQLPKDRFSAERLKGVDSTLKIQPAKLEDSAVYLCASSLRTGYNEQFFGPGTRLTVL.

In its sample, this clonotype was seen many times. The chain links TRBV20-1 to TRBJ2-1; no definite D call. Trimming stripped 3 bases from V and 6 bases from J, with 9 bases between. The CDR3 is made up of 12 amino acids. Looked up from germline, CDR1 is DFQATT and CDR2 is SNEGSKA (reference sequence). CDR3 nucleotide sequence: TGCAGTGCTAGCTTTATCGGCAATGAGCAGTTCTTC. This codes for CSASFIGNEQFF.

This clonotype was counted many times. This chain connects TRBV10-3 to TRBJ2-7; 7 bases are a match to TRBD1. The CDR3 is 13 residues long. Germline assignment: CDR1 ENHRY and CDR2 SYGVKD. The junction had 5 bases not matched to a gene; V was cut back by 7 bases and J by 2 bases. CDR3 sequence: CAIMPGQPYEQYF. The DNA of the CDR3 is TGTGCCATCATGCCGGGACAGCCCTACGAGCAGTACTTC.

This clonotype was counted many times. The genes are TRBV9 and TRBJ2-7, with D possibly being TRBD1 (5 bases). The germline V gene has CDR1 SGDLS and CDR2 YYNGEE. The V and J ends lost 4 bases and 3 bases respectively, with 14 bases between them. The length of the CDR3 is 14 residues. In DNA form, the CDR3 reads TGTGCCAGCAGCCCGGCAGGGATCGGCTACGAGCAGTACTTC. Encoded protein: CASSPAGIGYEQYF.

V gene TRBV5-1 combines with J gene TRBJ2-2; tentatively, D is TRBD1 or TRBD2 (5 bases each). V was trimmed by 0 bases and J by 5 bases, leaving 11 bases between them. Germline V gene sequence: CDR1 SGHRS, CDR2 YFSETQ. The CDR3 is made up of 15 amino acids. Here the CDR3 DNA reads TGCGCCAGCAGCTTGGCTGGGGGAGAGACCGGGGAGCTGTTTTTT. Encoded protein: CASSLAGGETGELFF.

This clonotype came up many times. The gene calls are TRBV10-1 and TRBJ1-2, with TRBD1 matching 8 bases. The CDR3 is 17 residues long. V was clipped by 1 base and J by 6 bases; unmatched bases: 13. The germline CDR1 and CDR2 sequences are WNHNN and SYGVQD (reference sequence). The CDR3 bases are TGCGCCAGCAGTGAGTATGTCAGGGGGCGCGGGGAGAATGGCTACACCTTC. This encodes CASSEYVRGRGENGYTF.

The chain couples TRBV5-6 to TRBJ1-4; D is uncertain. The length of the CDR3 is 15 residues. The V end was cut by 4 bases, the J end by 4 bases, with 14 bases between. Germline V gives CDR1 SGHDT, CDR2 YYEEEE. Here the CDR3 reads CASSLGPGDNEKLFF. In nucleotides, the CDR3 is TGTGCCAGCAGCCTCGGACCGGGAGATAATGAAAAACTGTTTTTT.

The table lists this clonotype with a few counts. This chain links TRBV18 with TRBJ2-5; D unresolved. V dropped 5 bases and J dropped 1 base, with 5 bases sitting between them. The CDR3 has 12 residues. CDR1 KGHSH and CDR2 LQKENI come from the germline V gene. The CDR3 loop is CASSGFQETQYF. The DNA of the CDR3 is TGTGCCAGCTCAGGGTTCCAAGAGACCCAGTACTTC.

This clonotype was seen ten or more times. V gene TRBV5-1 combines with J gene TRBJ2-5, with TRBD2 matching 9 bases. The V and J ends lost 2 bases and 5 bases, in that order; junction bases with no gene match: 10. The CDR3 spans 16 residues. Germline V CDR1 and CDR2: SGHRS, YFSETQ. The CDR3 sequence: CASSLYYAGGPETQYF. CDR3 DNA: TGCGCCAGCAGCTTATATTATGCGGGAGGGCCTGAGACCCAGTACTTC. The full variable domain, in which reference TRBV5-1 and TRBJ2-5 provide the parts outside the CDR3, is KAGVTQTPRYLIKTRGQQVTLSCSPISGHRSVSWYQQTPGQGLQFLFEYFSETQRNKGNFPGRFSGRQFSNSRSEMNVSTLELGDSALYLCASSLYYAGGPETQYFGPGTRLLVL.

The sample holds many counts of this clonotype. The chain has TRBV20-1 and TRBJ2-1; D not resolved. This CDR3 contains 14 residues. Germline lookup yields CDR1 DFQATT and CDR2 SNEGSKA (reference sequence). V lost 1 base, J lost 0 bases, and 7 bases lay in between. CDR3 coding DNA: TGCAGTGCTAGAGTTCCAAGCTCCTACAATGAGCAGTTCTTC. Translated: CSARVPSSYNEQFF.

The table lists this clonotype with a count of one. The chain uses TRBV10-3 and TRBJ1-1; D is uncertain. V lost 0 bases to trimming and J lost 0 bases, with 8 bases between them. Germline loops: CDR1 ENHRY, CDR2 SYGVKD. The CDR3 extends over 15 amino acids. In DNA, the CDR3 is TGTGCCATCAGTGAGTCAGCTAGCTTGAACACTGAAGCTTTCTTT. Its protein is CAISESASLNTEAFF.

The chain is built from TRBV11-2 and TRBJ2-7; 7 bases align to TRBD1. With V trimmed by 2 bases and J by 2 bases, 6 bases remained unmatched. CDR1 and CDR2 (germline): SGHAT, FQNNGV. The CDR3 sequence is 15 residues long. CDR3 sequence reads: CASSLSSRGTYEQYF. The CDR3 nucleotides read TGTGCCAGCAGCTTATCGTCCAGGGGGACCTACGAGCAGTACTTC.

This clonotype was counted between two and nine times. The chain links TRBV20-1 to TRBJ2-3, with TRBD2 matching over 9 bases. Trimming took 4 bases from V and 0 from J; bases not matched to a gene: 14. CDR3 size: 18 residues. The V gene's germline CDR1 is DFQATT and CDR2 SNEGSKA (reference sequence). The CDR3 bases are TGCAGTGCTACAACCGCTAGCGGGGTTGTTTTTAGCACAGATACGCAGTATTTT. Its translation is CSATTASGVVFSTDTQYF.

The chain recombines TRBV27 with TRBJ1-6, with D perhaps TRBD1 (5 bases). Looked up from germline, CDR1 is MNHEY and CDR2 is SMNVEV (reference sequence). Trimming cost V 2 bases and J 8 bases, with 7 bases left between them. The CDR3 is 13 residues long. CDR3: CASSLRGDSPLHF. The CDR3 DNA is TGTGCCAGCAGTTTAAGGGGAGATTCACCCCTCCACTTT.

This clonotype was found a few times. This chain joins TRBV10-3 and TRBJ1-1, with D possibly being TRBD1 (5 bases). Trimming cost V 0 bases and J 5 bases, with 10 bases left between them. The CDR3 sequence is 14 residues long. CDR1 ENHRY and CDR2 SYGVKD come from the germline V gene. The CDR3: CAISESGVGTEAFF. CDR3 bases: TGTGCCATCAGTGAGTCGGGGGTAGGGACTGAAGCTTTCTTT.

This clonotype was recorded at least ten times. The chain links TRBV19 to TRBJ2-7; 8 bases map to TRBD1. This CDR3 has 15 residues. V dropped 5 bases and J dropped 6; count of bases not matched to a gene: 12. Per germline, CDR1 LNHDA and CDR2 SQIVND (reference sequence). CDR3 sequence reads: CASSPYPGGEVEQYF. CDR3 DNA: TGTGCCAGTAGTCCTTATCCAGGGGGCGAGGTCGAGCAGTACTTC.

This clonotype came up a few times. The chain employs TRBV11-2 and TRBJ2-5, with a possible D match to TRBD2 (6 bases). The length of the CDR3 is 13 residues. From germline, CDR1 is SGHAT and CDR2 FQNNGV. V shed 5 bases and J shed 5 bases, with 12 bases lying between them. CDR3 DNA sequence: TGTGCCAGCAGCCCCACTAGCTGGGAGACCCAGTACTTC. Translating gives CASSPTSWETQYF.

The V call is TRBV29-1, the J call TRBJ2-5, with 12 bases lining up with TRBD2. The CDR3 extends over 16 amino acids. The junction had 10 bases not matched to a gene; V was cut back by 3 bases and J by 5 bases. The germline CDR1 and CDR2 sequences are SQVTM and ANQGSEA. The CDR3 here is CSVDATSGSGWETQYF. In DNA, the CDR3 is TGCAGCGTTGATGCGACTAGCGGGAGTGGGTGGGAGACCCAGTACTTC.

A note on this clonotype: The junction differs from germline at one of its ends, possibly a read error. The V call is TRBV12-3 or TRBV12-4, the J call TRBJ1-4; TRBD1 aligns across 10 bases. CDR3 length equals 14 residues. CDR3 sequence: CASRPTGGYEKLYF. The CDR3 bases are TGTGCCAGCAGGCCGACAGGGGGCTATGAAAAACTGTATTTT.

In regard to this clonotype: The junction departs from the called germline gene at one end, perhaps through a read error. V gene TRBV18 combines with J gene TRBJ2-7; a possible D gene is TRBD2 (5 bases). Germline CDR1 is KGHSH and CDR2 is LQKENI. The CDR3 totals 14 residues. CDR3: CASSPTSGNYELYF. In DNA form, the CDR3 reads TGTGCCAGCTCACCCACCTCCGGGAACTACGAGCTGTACTTC.

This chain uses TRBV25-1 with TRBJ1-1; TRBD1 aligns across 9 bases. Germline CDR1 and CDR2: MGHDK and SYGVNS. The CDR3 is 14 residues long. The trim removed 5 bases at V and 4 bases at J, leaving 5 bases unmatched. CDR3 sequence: CASSPETGGTEAFF. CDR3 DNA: TGTGCCAGCAGTCCCGAGACAGGGGGCACTGAAGCTTTCTTT.

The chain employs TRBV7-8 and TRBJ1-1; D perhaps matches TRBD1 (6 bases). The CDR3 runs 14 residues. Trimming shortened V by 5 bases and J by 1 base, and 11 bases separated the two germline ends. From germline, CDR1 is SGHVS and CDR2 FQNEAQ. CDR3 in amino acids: CASSTGHSNTEAFF. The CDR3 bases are TGTGCCAGCAGCACGGGACATTCGAACACTGAAGCTTTCTTT.

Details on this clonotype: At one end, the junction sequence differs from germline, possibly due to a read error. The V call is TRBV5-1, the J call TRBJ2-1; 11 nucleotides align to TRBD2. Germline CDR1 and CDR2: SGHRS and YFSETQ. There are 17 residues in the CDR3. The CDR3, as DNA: TGCGCCAGCACCTTGAGGACTAGCGGGCGCCCCTACAATGAGCAGTTCTTC. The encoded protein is CASTLRTSGRPYNEQFF.